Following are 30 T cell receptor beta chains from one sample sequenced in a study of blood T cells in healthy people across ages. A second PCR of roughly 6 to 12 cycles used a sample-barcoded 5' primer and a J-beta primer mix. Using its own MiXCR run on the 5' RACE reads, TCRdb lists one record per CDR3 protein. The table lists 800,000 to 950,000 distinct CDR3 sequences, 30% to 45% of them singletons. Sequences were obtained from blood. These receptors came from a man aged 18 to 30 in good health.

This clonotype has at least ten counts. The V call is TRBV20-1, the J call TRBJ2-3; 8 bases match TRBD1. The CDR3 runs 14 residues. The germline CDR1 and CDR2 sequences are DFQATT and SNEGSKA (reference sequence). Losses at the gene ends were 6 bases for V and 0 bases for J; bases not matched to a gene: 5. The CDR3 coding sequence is TGCAGTGCAGAAGGACAGGGAAGCACAGATACGCAGTATTTT. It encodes CSAEGQGSTDTQYF.

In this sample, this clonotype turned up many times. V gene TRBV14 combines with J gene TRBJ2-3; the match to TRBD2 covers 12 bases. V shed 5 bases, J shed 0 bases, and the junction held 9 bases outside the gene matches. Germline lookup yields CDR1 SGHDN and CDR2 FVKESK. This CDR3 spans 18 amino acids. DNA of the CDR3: TGTGCCAGCAGCAAAACCCTAGCGGGGGGGCCTAGCACAGATACGCAGTATTTT. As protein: CASSKTLAGGPSTDTQYF.

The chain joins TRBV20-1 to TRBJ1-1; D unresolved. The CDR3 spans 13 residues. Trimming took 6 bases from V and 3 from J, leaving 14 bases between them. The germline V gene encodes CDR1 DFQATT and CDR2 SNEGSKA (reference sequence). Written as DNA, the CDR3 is TGCAGTGCCGCCCGAGGGTGGGACACTGAAGCTTTCTTT. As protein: CSAARGWDTEAFF.

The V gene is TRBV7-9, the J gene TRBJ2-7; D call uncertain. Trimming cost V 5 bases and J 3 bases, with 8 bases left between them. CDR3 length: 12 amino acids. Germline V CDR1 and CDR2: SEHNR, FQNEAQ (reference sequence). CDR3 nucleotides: TGTGCCAGCAGCAAAGCTAGCTACGAGCAGTACTTC. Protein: CASSKASYEQYF.

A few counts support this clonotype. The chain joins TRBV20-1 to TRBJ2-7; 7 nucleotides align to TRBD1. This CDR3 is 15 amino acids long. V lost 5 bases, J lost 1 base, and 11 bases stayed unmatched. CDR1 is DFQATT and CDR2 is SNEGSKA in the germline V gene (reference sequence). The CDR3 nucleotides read TGCAGTGCTGCCGCTGCAGGACAGGTATCCTACGAGCAGTACTTC. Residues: CSAAAAGQVSYEQYF.

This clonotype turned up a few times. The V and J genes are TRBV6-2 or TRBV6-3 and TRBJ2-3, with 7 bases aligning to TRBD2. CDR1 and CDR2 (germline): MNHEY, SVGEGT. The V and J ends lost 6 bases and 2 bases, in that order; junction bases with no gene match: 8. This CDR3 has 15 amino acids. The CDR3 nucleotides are TGTGCCAGCAGCCCACCAAGGGACTACACAGATACGCAGTATTTT. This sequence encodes CASSPPRDYTDTQYF.

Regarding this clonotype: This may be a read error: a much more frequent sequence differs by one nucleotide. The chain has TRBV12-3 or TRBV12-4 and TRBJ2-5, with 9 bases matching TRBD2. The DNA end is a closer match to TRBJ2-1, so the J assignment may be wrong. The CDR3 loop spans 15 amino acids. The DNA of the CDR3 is TGTGCCAGCAGTTCCTTAGCGGGGGTACAAGAGACCCAGTTCTTC. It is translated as CASSSLAGVQETQFF.

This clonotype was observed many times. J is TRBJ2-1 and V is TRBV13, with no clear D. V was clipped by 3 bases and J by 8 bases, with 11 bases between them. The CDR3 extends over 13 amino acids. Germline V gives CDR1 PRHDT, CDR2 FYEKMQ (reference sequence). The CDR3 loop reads CASSLVVPDEQFF. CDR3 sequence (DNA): TGTGCCAGCAGCTTGGTTGTGCCTGATGAGCAGTTCTTC. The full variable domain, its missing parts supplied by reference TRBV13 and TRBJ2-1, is AAGVIQSPRHLIKEKRETATLKCYPIPRHDTVYWYQQGPGQDPQFLISFYEKMQSDKGSIPDRFSAQQFSDYHSELNMSSLELGDSALYFCASSLVVPDEQFFGPGTRLTVL.

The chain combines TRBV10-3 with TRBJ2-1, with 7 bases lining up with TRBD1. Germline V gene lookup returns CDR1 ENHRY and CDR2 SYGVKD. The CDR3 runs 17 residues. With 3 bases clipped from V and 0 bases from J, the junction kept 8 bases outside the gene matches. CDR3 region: CAISEGQARPSYNEQFF. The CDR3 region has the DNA TGTGCCATCAGTGAAGGACAGGCTAGGCCCTCCTACAATGAGCAGTTCTTC.

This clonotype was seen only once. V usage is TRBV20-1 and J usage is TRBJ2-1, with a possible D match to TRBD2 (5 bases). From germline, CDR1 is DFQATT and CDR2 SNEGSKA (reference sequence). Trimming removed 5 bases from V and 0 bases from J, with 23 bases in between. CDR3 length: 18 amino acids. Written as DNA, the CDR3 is TGCAGTGCTGGAGGCCGCCATTTATTAAGGGCCTCCTACAATGAGCAGTTCTTC. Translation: CSAGGRHLLRASYNEQFF.

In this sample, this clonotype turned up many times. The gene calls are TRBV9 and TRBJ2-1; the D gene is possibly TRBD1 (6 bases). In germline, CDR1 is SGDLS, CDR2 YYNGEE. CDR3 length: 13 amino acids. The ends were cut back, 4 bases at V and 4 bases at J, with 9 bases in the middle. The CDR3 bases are TGTGCCAGCAGCACGACAGGTTACAATGAGCAGTTCTTC. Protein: CASSTTGYNEQFF.

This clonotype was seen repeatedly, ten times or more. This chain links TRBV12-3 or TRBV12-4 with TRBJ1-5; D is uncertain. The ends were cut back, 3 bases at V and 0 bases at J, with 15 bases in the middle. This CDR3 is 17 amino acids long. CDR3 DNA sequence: TGTGCCAGCAGTTTGCTTCCCAAGGTAGTTAGCAATCAGCCCCAGCATTTT. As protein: CASSLLPKVVSNQPQHF.

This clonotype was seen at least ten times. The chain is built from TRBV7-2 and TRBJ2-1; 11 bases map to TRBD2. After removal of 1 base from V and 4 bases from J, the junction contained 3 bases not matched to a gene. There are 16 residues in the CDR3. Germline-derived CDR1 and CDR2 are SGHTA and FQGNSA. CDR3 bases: TGTGCCAGCAGCTTAGACCTAGCGGGGGGTTACAATGAGCAGTTCTTC. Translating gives CASSLDLAGGYNEQFF.

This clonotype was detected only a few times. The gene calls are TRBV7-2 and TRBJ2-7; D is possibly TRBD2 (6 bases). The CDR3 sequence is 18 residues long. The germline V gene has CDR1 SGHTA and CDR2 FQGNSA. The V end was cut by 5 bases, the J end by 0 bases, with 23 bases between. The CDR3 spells CASSPSRTRGLSSYEQYF. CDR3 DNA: TGTGCCAGCAGCCCGAGTCGGACGCGGGGACTGAGCTCCTACGAGCAGTACTTC.

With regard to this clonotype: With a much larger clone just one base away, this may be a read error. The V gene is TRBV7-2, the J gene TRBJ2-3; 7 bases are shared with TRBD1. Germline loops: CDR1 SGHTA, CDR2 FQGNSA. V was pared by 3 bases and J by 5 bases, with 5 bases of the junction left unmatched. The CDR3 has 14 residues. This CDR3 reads CASSLTGTVDTQYF. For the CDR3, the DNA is TGTGCCAGCAGCTTGACCGGGACAGTAGATACGCAGTATTTT.

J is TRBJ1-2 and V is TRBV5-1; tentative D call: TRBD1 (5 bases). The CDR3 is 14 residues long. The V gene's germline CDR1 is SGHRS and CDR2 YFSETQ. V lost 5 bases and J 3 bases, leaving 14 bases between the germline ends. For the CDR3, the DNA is TGCGCCAGCAGAAATGGAGGGGACGACTATGGCTACACCTTC. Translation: CASRNGGDDYGYTF.

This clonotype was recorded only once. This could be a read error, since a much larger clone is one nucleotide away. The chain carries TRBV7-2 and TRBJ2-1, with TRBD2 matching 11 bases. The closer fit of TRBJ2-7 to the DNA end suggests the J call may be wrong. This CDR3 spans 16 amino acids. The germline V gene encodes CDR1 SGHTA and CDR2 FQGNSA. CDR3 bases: TGTGCCAGCAGCCAAACTAGCGGGGGAGAGCTCAATGAGCAGTACTTC. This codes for CASSQTSGGELNEQYF.

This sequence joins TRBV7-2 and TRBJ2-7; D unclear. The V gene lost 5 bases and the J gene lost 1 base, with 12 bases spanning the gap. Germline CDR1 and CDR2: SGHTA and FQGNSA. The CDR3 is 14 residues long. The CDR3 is CASSVTRDSYEQYF. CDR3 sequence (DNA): TGTGCCAGCAGCGTAACAAGGGATTCCTACGAGCAGTACTTC.

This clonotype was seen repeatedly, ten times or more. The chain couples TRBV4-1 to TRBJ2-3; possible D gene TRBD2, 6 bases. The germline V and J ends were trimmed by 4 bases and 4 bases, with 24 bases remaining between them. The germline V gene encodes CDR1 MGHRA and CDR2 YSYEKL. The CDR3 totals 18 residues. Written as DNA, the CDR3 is TGCGCCAGCAGCCCGACCGATTCCGGGGGTGGGAATGCAGATACGCAGTATTTT. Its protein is CASSPTDSGGGNADTQYF.

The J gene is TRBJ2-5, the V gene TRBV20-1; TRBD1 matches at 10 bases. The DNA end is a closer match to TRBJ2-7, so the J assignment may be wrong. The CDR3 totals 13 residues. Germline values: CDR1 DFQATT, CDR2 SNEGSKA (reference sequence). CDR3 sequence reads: CSARGQGLHEQYF. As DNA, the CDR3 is TGCAGTGCTAGGGGACAGGGGCTCCACGAGCAGTACTTC.

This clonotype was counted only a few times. The CDR3 region is CASSPGTGGTYEQYF. The DNA for the CDR3 is TGTGCCAGCAGCCCCGGGACAGGGGGAACCTACGAGCAGTACTTC. V and J are TRBV9 and TRBJ2-7, with 11 bases matching TRBD1. Trimming removed 4 bases from V and 2 bases from J; junction bases left unmatched: 5. Per germline, CDR1 SGDLS and CDR2 YYNGEE. The CDR3 has 15 amino acids.

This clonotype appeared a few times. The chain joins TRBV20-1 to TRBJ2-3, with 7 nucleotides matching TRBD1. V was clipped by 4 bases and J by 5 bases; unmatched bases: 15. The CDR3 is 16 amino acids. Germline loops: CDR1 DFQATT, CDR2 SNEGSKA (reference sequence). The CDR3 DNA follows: TGCAGTGCTAATTTCTTGGGGACAGAAGAAGGAGATACGCAGTATTTT. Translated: CSANFLGTEEGDTQYF.

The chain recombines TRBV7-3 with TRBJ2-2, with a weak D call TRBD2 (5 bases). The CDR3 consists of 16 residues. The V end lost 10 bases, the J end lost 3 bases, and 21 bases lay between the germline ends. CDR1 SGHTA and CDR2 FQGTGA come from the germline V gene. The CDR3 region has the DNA TGTGCCACCCACGCCGGGGTCCGTAGGGACACCGGGGAGCTGTTTTTT. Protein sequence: CATHAGVRRDTGELFF.

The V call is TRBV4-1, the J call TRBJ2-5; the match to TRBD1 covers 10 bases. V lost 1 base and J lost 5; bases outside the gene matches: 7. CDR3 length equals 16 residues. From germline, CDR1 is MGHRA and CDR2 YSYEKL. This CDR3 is CASSQGETGGLETQYF. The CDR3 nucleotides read TGCGCCAGCAGCCAAGGCGAGACAGGGGGCCTGGAGACCCAGTACTTC.

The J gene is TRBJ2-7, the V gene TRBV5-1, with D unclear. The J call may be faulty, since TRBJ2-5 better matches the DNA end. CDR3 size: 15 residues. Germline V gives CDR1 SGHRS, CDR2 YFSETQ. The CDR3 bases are TGCGCCAGCAGTCCCCCCGGGCCTAGAGGAAAGACCCAGTACTTC. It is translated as CASSPPGPRGKTQYF.

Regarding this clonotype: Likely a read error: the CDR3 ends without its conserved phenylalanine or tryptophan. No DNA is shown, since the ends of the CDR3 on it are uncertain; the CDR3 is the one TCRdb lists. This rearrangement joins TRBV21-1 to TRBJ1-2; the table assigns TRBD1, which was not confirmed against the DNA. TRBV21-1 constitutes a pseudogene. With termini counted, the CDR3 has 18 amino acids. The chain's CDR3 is CASSKIEDRGPGVYGYTI.

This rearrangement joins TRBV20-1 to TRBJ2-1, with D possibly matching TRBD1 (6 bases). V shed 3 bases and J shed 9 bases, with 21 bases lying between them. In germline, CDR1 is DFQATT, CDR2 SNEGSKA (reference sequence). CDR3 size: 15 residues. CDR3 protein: CSASNPGQVSCEQFF. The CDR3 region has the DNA TGCAGTGCTAGCAATCCGGGACAAGTCAGTTGTGAGCAGTTCTTC.

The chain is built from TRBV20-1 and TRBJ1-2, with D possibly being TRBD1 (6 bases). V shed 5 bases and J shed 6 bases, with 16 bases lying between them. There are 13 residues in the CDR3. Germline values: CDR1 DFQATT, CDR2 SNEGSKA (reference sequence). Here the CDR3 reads CSALAGEIDGYTF. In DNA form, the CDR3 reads TGCAGTGCTTTGGCAGGGGAAATCGATGGCTACACCTTC.

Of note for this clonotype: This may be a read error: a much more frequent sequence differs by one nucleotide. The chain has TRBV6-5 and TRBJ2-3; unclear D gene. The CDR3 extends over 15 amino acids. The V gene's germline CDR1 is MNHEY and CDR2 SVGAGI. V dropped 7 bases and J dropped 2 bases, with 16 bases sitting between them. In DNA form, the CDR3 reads TGTGCCAGCACCCGAGGATGGCCAGACACAGATACGCAGTATTTT. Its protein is CASTRGWPDTDTQYF.

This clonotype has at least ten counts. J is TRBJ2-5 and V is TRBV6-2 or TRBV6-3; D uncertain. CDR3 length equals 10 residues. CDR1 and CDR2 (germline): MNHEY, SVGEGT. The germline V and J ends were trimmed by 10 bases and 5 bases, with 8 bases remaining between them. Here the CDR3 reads CATRWETQYF. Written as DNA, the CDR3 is TGTGCCACTCGCTGGGAGACCCAGTACTTC.